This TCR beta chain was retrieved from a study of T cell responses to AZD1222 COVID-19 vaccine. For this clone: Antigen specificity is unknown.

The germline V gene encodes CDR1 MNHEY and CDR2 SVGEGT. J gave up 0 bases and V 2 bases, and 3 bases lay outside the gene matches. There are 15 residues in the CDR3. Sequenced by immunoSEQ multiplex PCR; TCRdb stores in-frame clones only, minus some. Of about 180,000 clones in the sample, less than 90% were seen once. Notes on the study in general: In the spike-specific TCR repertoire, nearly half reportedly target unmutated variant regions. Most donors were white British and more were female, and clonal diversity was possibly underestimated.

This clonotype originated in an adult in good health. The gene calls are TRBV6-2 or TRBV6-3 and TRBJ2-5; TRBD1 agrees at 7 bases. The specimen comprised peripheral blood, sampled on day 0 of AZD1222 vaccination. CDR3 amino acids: CASSYGDRDQETQYF. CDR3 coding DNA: TGTGCCAGCAGTTACGGCGACAGGGACCAAGAGACCCAGTACTTC.